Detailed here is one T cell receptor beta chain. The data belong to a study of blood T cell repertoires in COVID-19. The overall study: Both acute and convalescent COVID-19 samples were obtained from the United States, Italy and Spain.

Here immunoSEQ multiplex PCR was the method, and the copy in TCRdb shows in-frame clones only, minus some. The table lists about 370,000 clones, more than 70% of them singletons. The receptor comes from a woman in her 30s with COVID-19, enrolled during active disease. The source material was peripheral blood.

CDR3 coding DNA: TGTGCCAGCAACCCAGTGACAAGCTCCTACAATGAGCAGTTCTTC. Translation: CASNPVTSSYNEQFF. The V call is TRBV2, the J call TRBJ2-1; D unresolved. Germline CDR1 SNHLY, CDR2 FYNNEI. This CDR3 contains 15 residues. Between the trimmed V and J ends, which lost 7 bases and 0 bases, there was a span of 13 bases.